This note documents a single T cell receptor (beta chain) sequence. This specimen comes from a study of CD8 T cells in Susac syndrome. The germline V gene encodes CDR1 SGHVS and CDR2 FQNEAQ. Trimming removed 1 base from V and 5 bases from J; junction bases left unmatched: 6. The CDR3 is 15 residues long. Random hexamers primed reverse transcription of about 0.45 to 1 ug RNA. TCRdb analysed the immunoSEQ multiplex PCR reads with MiXCR anew, one entry per CDR3 protein. The sample lists 150,000 to 200,000 distinct CDR3 sequences; around 96% were seen once. This TCR was sampled from a human donor in good health. Material for sequencing was CD4+ T cells from PBMCs. This chain links TRBV7-8 with TRBJ2-7; the match to TRBD1 covers 9 bases. The CDR3 region is CASSLEDRGLDEQYF. CDR3 nucleotides: TGTGCCAGCAGCTTAGAGGACAGGGGTTTGGACGAGCAGTACTTC.